A single sample is the source of the 12 T cell receptor beta chains below, sequenced in a study of graft-versus-host responses after intestinal transplantation. TCRdb keeps only in-frame clones here, not all; method: immunoSEQ multiplex PCR. The sample holds 73,000 or so clones, almost 90% seen once. Their target antigens are unknown. The material sequenced was unstimulated CD8+ T cells sorted from spleen or lymph node cells, taken before transplant. These receptors all stem from a human donor who was the organ donor for an intestinal transplant.

A single count supports this clone. This chain connects TRBV7-8 to TRBJ2-3; 12 nucleotides line up with TRBD2. There are 17 residues in the CDR3. V lost 5 bases, J lost 5 bases, and 11 bases stayed unmatched. The germline CDR1 and CDR2 sequences are SGHVS and FQNEAQ. The CDR3 DNA is TGTGCCAGCAGCCCCGCGGCCCCGACTAGCGGGGGAGATACGCAGTATTTT. It yields the protein CASSPAAPTSGGDTQYF.

The genes are TRBV19 and TRBJ2-3; TRBD1 agrees at 7 bases. After removal of 8 bases from V and 0 bases from J, the junction contained 8 bases not matched to a gene. Looked up from germline, CDR1 is LNHDA and CDR2 is SQIVND (reference sequence). The CDR3 has 15 amino acids. DNA of the CDR3: TGTGCCAGTGAACAGGGGATCACTAGCACAGATACGCAGTATTTT. Protein sequence: CASEQGITSTDTQYF. The whole variable domain, filled in from reference TRBV19 and TRBJ2-3, reads DGGITQSPKYLFRKEGQNVTLSCEQNLNHDAMYWYRQDPGQGLRLIYYSQIVNDFQKGDIAEGYSVSREKKESFPLTVTSAQKNPTAFYLCASEQGITSTDTQYFGPGTRLTVL.

The rearrangement uses TRBV7-3 and TRBJ2-1, with TRBD2 matching over 8 bases. Trimming cost V 3 bases and J 4 bases; bases outside gene matches: 5. This CDR3 is 15 amino acids long. Germline V gene lookup returns CDR1 SGHTA and CDR2 FQGTGA. Written as DNA, the CDR3 is TGTGCCAGCAGCTTGGGACTAGTCAATTACAATGAGCAGTTCTTC. This gives the protein CASSLGLVNYNEQFF.

The chain recombines TRBV7-6 with TRBJ2-1; 9 bases agree with TRBD2. The CDR3 is 16 amino acids. The J segment lost 2 bases and the V segment lost 4 bases, leaving 6 bases of the junction unmatched. Germline CDR1 reads SGHVS; CDR2 reads FNYEAQ. The CDR3 sequence: CASSSVAGVAYNEQFF. CDR3 in DNA: TGTGCCAGCAGCTCAGTAGCGGGGGTGGCCTACAATGAGCAGTTCTTC.

The V and J genes are TRBV5-8 and TRBJ1-5; D is undetermined. Per the germline V gene, CDR1 is SGHTS and CDR2 is YDEGEE. The ends were cut back, 0 bases at V and 11 bases at J, with 21 bases in the middle. The CDR3 has 16 residues. CDR3 coding DNA: TGTGCCAGCAGCTTGGACGGAGACGTTGTGAGTGAAGCCCAGCATTTT. It yields the protein CASSLDGDVVSEAQHF.

This clone was seen once. The chain recombines TRBV27 with TRBJ1-5; TRBD1 might be the D (5 bases). In germline, CDR1 is MNHEY, CDR2 SMNVEV (reference sequence). The CDR3 spans 14 residues. Trimming stripped 2 bases from V and 11 bases from J, with 16 bases between. The CDR3: CASSLGRDRGAQHF. DNA of the CDR3: TGTGCCAGCAGTTTAGGGCGGGACCGGGGAGCCCAGCATTTT.

The chain uses TRBV2 and TRBJ1-5, with TRBD1 matching over 7 bases. The germline V gene has CDR1 SNHLY and CDR2 FYNNEI. CDR3 length equals 15 residues. J was trimmed by 3 bases and V by 2 bases; bases with no gene match: 4. For the CDR3, the DNA is TGTGCCAGCAGTGAAAGGGACAGACTCAATCAGCCCCAGCATTTT. It encodes CASSERDRLNQPQHF.

This chain connects TRBV4-1 to TRBJ2-1; no clear D gene. Germline values: CDR1 MGHRA, CDR2 YSYEKL. The CDR3 extends over 15 amino acids. V lost 0 bases and J 7 bases, leaving 13 bases between the germline ends. The DNA for the CDR3 is TGCGCCAGCAGCCAAGACGAGGTATTCCCGAATGAGCAGTTCTTC. Its translation: CASSQDEVFPNEQFF.

The CDR3 loop reads CASSQFRGYNSPLHF. The CDR3 region has the DNA TGTGCCAGCAGCCAATTCAGGGGGTATAATTCACCCCTCCACTTT. The chain is built from TRBV14 and TRBJ1-6; TRBD1 matches 7 bases. The germline V gene has CDR1 SGHDN and CDR2 FVKESK. With V trimmed by 2 bases and J by 4 bases, 2 bases remained unmatched. CDR3 size: 15 residues.

CDR3 coding DNA: TGCGCCAGCAGCTTGGAGGGACAGGGGTGGAATTCACCCCTCCACTTT. The encoded protein is CASSLEGQGWNSPLHF. V usage is TRBV5-1 and J usage is TRBJ1-6, with 10 nucleotides matching TRBD1. CDR1 is SGHRS, CDR2 YFSETQ, per germline. V was pared by 0 bases and J by 7 bases, with 4 bases of the junction left unmatched. The CDR3 runs to 16 residues.

V and J are TRBV4-2 and TRBJ1-2; TRBD1 might be the D (5 bases). Per the germline V gene, CDR1 is LGHNA and CDR2 is YNFKEQ. The V end lost 4 bases, the J end lost 6 bases, and 21 bases lay between the germline ends. The CDR3 runs 16 residues. The CDR3 sequence: CASSPPHRFPLDGYTF. In DNA, the CDR3 is TGTGCCAGCAGCCCACCGCACAGGTTCCCCCTTGATGGCTACACCTTC.

The chain has TRBV27 and TRBJ1-1; D remains ambiguous. Germline CDR1 reads MNHEY; CDR2 reads SMNVEV (reference sequence). The CDR3 contains 12 residues. V was shortened by 6 bases and J by 8 bases, with 13 bases between the two germline ends. CDR3 DNA: TGTGCCAGCAGAATCTTGGCGGGGGAAGCTTTCTTT. Its protein is CASRILAGEAFF.